This T cell receptor beta chain was sequenced during a study of shared clonotypes between healthy human individuals. Genomic DNA (from each subset) was split evenly across several immunoSEQ plates. Profiling relied on immunoSEQ multiplex PCR, and the TCRdb table lists in-frame clones only, not all of them. The table records fewer than 700,000 clones, around 80% of them present only once. V was trimmed by 6 bases and J by 2 bases, leaving 8 bases between them. The length of the CDR3 is 12 residues. Germline V gives CDR1 WSHSY, CDR2 SAAADI. Sequences were obtained from PBMCs. The chain recombines TRBV10-2 with TRBJ2-7; D is unresolved. The receptor was derived from a woman aged 40 to 50 in good health. Some clones in this sample may be carry-over from other donors' samples. The DNA of the CDR3 is TGCGCCAGCAGACCGCGAGCCTACGAGCAGTACTTC. This encodes CASRPRAYEQYF.